These 32 T cell receptor beta chains were all obtained from the same sample, sequenced in a study of Graves' ophthalmopathy and Graves' hyperthyroidism. Beta-chain TCR CDR3 regions were amplified from RNA transcripts. The first-round RT-PCR employed HTBI primers together with the Qiagen OneStep RT-PCR kit. A multiplex PCR was then performed as the second round. One entry per CDR3 protein results from TCRdb running MiXCR on the multiplex PCR reads. The data hold about 400,000 distinct CDR3 sequences, with about 18% observed a single time. Input material: peripheral blood. Every receptor here comes from a woman aged 18-29 years with Graves' ophthalmopathy.

V usage is TRBV12-3 or TRBV12-4 and J usage is TRBJ1-6; 10 nucleotides align to TRBD1. Trimming took 5 bases from V and 8 from J; bases not matched to a gene: 6. CDR3 size: 15 residues. CDR3 sequence reads: CASSLLGTGDSPLHF. The CDR3 nucleotides are TGTGCCAGCAGTCTCCTAGGGACAGGGGATTCACCCCTCCACTTT.

V and J are TRBV20-1 and TRBJ2-7; D remains ambiguous. V was cut by 6 bases and J by 5 bases, with 11 bases left in between. The CDR3 has 11 residues. Germline CDR1 is DFQATT and CDR2 is SNEGSKA (reference sequence). CDR3 residues: CSALQAHEQYF. The CDR3 nucleotides read TGCAGTGCCCTTCAAGCCCACGAGCAGTACTTC.

There are many counts of this clonotype. CDR3 nucleotide sequence: TGTGCCAGCAGCTTCGCGCCCGGGTACGAGCAGTACTTC. Protein sequence: CASSFAPGYEQYF. This sequence joins TRBV7-8 and TRBJ2-7; no reliable D call. Germline V gene lookup returns CDR1 SGHVS and CDR2 FQNEAQ. The CDR3 is made up of 13 amino acids. V shed 3 bases and J shed 4 bases, with 10 bases lying between them.

This clonotype appeared many times. A read error is possible here, since a much larger clone lies one base away. The CDR3 coding sequence is TGTGCCAGCAGTTTTTTTGGTCAGCCCCAGCATTTT. As protein: CASSFFGQPQHF. This chain connects TRBV12-3 or TRBV12-4 to TRBJ1-5; no clear D gene. This CDR3 contains 12 residues. The V gene lost 3 bases and the J gene lost 6 bases, with 6 bases spanning the gap.

J is TRBJ1-2 and V is TRBV6-1; possibly TRBD1 for D (6 bases). Trimming pared 8 bases from V and 4 bases from J, leaving 20 bases between. Germline V lookup: CDR1 MNHNS, CDR2 SASEGT. The CDR3 is made up of 15 amino acids. CDR3 DNA: TGTGCCAGCGGACCCCAGGGGACATCCGTCTATGGCTACACCTTC. Translation: CASGPQGTSVYGYTF.

In its sample, this clonotype was seen many times. This chain connects TRBV27 to TRBJ1-1; weak D call: TRBD1 (6 bases). V lost 8 bases to trimming and J lost 0 bases, with 13 bases between them. This CDR3 is 14 amino acids long. The germline V gene has CDR1 MNHEY and CDR2 SMNVEV (reference sequence). The DNA for the CDR3 is TGTGCCAGCCGATACGGACAGTTGAACACTGAAGCTTTCTTT. Its protein product is CASRYGQLNTEAFF.

This clonotype has at least ten counts. J is TRBJ1-5 and V is TRBV11-1, with TRBD1 as a possible D gene (6 bases). With 6 bases removed from V and 1 base from J, the gap between germline ends came to 16 bases. Germline CDR1 is SGHAT and CDR2 is FQDESV (reference sequence). This CDR3 has 16 amino acids. The CDR3 is CASSQSGQESNQPQHF. In nucleotides, the CDR3 is TGTGCCAGCAGTCAATCGGGACAAGAAAGCAATCAGCCCCAGCATTTT.

This clonotype appeared many times. The chain carries TRBV5-1 and TRBJ1-1; tentative D call: TRBD1 (6 bases). Per the germline V gene, CDR1 is SGHRS and CDR2 is YFSETQ. V was cut by 2 bases and J by 8 bases, with 25 bases left in between. The CDR3 consists of 17 residues. The CDR3 region has the DNA TGCGCCAGCAGCTTCTCCGCCCATACAGGGAAGGGAACAGAAGCTTTCTTT. Protein product: CASSFSAHTGKGTEAFF.

Many counts were recorded for this clonotype. The rearrangement uses TRBV12-3 or TRBV12-4 and TRBJ2-7, with D perhaps TRBD1 (5 bases). The CDR3 is 14 amino acids. Deletions cut 5 bases from V and 1 base from J, with 12 bases between. The CDR3 reads CASSKDGQSYEQYF. The CDR3 DNA follows: TGTGCCAGCAGTAAGGACGGACAATCCTACGAGCAGTACTTC.

Ten or more counts support this clonotype. V is TRBV27 and J is TRBJ2-7; 15 bases align to TRBD2. The length of the CDR3 is 17 residues. Per the germline V gene, CDR1 is MNHEY and CDR2 is SMNVEV (reference sequence). V lost 5 bases and J lost 1; bases outside the gene matches: 6. The CDR3 protein is CASSPGLAGGGSYEQYF. In DNA form, the CDR3 reads TGTGCCAGCAGTCCGGGACTAGCGGGAGGTGGGTCCTACGAGCAGTACTTC.

This clonotype was recorded at least ten times. The rearrangement uses TRBV24-1 and TRBJ2-6; D is perhaps TRBD2 (5 bases). Germline lookup yields CDR1 KGHDR and CDR2 SFDVKD. The CDR3 extends over 15 amino acids. Trimming took off 7 bases at V and 0 bases at J, with 9 bases between the two ends. The CDR3 DNA follows: TGTGCCACCAGCCGGGGTAGCTCTGGGGCCAACGTCCTGACTTTC. Amino acid sequence: CATSRGSSGANVLTF.

This clonotype was seen at least ten times. V usage is TRBV28 and J usage is TRBJ1-2; D uncertain. The CDR3 is 11 residues long. V was cut by 6 bases and J by 8 bases, with 10 bases left in between. The germline V gene has CDR1 MDHEN and CDR2 SYDVKM. Here the CDR3 reads CASSVWEGYTF. The CDR3 region has the DNA TGTGCCAGCAGCGTGTGGGAGGGCTACACCTTC.

This chain uses TRBV28 with TRBJ2-7, with 8 bases fitting TRBD1. This CDR3 comprises 14 residues. Trimming removed 5 bases from V and 5 bases from J; junction bases left unmatched: 8. From germline, CDR1 is MDHEN and CDR2 SYDVKM. The CDR3: CASSGYRGMNEQYF. CDR3 in DNA: TGTGCCAGCAGTGGATACAGGGGGATGAACGAGCAGTACTTC.

This clonotype was counted at least ten times. This chain links TRBV20-1 with TRBJ1-2; 8 bases align to TRBD1. V lost 8 bases and J lost 4; bases outside the gene matches: 9. The CDR3 is made up of 13 amino acids. Germline loops: CDR1 DFQATT, CDR2 SNEGSKA (reference sequence). The CDR3 spells CSSKAGGVYGYTF. The CDR3 bases are TGCAGTTCGAAGGCAGGGGGCGTCTATGGCTACACCTTC.

This clonotype has a count of ten or more. J is TRBJ1-1 and V is TRBV6-5; unclear D gene. This CDR3 spans 15 amino acids. Germline V gene data show CDR1 as MNHEY and CDR2 as SVGAGI. The germline V and J ends were trimmed by 7 bases and 4 bases, with 19 bases remaining between them. CDR3 nucleotide sequence: TGTGCCAGCATCAGGCGGGGAGTAGAATTCACTGAAGCTTTCTTT. Residues: CASIRRGVEFTEAFF.

This clonotype has a count of ten or more. This chain links TRBV20-1 with TRBJ2-7, with 8 bases identical to TRBD1. The germline CDR1 and CDR2 sequences are DFQATT and SNEGSKA (reference sequence). V trimming: 3 bases; J trimming: 5 bases; junction bases outside the gene matches: 12. This CDR3 is built from 15 residues. The CDR3 spells CSARVATRGRDEQYF. CDR3 coding DNA: TGCAGTGCTAGGGTTGCCACCAGGGGGCGAGACGAGCAGTACTTC.

This clonotype has ten or more counts. The chain carries TRBV10-3 and TRBJ1-5, with D unclear. Looked up from germline, CDR1 is ENHRY and CDR2 is SYGVKD. The CDR3 is 13 amino acids. V dropped 11 bases and J dropped 4 bases, with 15 bases sitting between them. The CDR3 loop is CASTRSENQPQHF. The CDR3 DNA reads TGTGCCTCTACCCGGAGCGAGAATCAGCCCCAGCATTTT.

In this sample, this clonotype turned up many times. The chain is built from TRBV28 and TRBJ2-5; D is undetermined. The CDR3 has 14 residues. The germline V and J ends were trimmed by 5 bases and 5 bases, with 15 bases remaining between them. CDR1 and CDR2 (germline): MDHEN, SYDVKM. CDR3 nucleotide sequence: TGTGCCAGCAGTCCAACATGGGCCCTCGAGACCCAGTACTTC. Translated: CASSPTWALETQYF.

This clonotype was recorded many times. The genes are TRBV6-5 and TRBJ1-1; TRBD1 agrees at 12 bases. The trim removed 6 bases at V and 4 bases at J, leaving 6 bases unmatched. The CDR3 is made up of 15 amino acids. Germline V gene lookup returns CDR1 MNHEY and CDR2 SVGAGI. As DNA, the CDR3 is TGTGCCAGCAGACGGCAGGGACAGGGGGCCACTGAAGCTTTCTTT. Its protein product is CASRRQGQGATEAFF.

This clonotype has at least ten counts. J is TRBJ2-7 and V is TRBV4-3, with D possibly being TRBD1 (6 bases). The CDR3 consists of 15 residues. Trimming stripped 2 bases from V and 2 bases from J, with 13 bases between. Germline CDR1 and CDR2: LGHNA and YSLEER. Here the CDR3 reads CASSQFPTGAYEQYF. CDR3 sequence (DNA): TGCGCCAGCAGCCAATTCCCGACAGGAGCCTACGAGCAGTACTTC.

The sample holds many counts of this clonotype. This sequence joins TRBV19 and TRBJ1-1; the D is unclear. Germline lookup yields CDR1 LNHDA and CDR2 SQIVND (reference sequence). Trimming removed 4 bases at V and 1 base at J, with 10 bases between. The CDR3 consists of 14 residues. The CDR3 DNA is TGTGCCAGTAGTAGTCCCCGTCGGAACACTGAAGCTTTCTTT. Its translation: CASSSPRRNTEAFF.

The J gene is TRBJ2-5, the V gene TRBV6-2 or TRBV6-3, with D hard to call. Germline V gene sequence: CDR1 MNHEY, CDR2 SVGEGT. The length of the CDR3 is 18 residues. V lost 2 bases, J lost 7 bases, and 26 bases lay in between. The CDR3 reads CASSYVLLSLDPTGTQYF. The CDR3 DNA is TGTGCCAGCAGTTACGTTCTTTTGTCCCTGGACCCGACGGGGACCCAGTACTTC.

The sample holds many counts of this clonotype. The chain carries TRBV2 and TRBJ2-7; 8 bases are shared with TRBD1. The CDR3 sequence is 16 residues long. The germline gives CDR1 SNHLY, CDR2 FYNNEI. After removal of 5 bases from V and 0 bases from J, the junction contained 9 bases not matched to a gene. The CDR3 nucleotides read TGTGCCAGCAGTTCATCGGGACAGGAGATCTCCTACGAGCAGTACTTC. It specifies CASSSSGQEISYEQYF.

In this sample, this clonotype turned up many times. This chain uses TRBV7-9 with TRBJ2-5; possible D gene TRBD1, 6 bases. V lost 2 bases and J 4 bases, leaving 14 bases between the germline ends. This CDR3 has 15 amino acids. The germline gives CDR1 SEHNR, CDR2 FQNEAQ (reference sequence). CDR3 sequence: CASSLRSPRGETQYF. The CDR3 nucleotides are TGTGCCAGCAGCTTACGTTCACCCAGGGGAGAGACCCAGTACTTC.

This clonotype was seen at least ten times. CDR3 sequence reads: CASSEGTGNYGYTF. In DNA, the CDR3 is TGTGCCAGCAGTGAGGGGACGGGAAACTATGGCTACACCTTC. The rearrangement links TRBV12-3 or TRBV12-4 to TRBJ1-2; TRBD1 is a possible D gene (5 bases). This CDR3 contains 14 residues. Trimming cost V 5 bases and J 2 bases, with 12 bases left between them.

The chain has TRBV2 and TRBJ1-1, with unresolved D. This CDR3 has 11 residues. Per germline, CDR1 SNHLY and CDR2 FYNNEI. The ends were cut back, 11 bases at V and 4 bases at J, with 11 bases in the middle. The CDR3 region has the DNA TGTGCCGGACGCCGGAGCACTGAAGCTTTCTTT. This gives the protein CAGRRSTEAFF.

This clonotype came up many times. J is TRBJ2-4 and V is TRBV28; 8 positions match TRBD1. J lost 11 bases, V lost 2 bases, and 2 bases had no gene match. Germline lookup yields CDR1 MDHEN and CDR2 SYDVKM. This CDR3 comprises 12 residues. CDR3 DNA sequence: TGTGCCAGCAGTTTACGACAGGGGCTTCAGTACTTC. Translating it yields CASSLRQGLQYF.

This clonotype has at least ten counts. The V and J genes are TRBV20-1 and TRBJ2-1; 7 bases agree with TRBD1. The CDR3 contains 13 residues. CDR1 and CDR2 from the germline V gene are DFQATT and SNEGSKA (reference sequence). V trimming: 3 bases; J trimming: 7 bases; junction bases outside the gene matches: 6. CDR3 DNA sequence: TGCAGTGCTAGGTCACCGGGACAGAATGAGCAGTTCTTC. Translating gives CSARSPGQNEQFF.

This clonotype was recorded many times. The genes are TRBV27 and TRBJ1-1; TRBD1 aligns across 7 bases. The CDR3 is 14 amino acids. The V and J ends lost 7 bases and 5 bases, in that order; junction bases with no gene match: 10. Germline values: CDR1 MNHEY, CDR2 SMNVEV (reference sequence). DNA of the CDR3: TGTGCCAGCAACCGACAGGGTTCTTTTACTGAAGCTTTCTTT. Its protein product is CASNRQGSFTEAFF.

This clonotype was seen repeatedly, ten times or more. The gene calls are TRBV24-1 and TRBJ2-1; D unclear. The ends were cut back, 5 bases at V and 7 bases at J, with 8 bases in the middle. Per germline, CDR1 KGHDR and CDR2 SFDVKD. This CDR3 region has 12 residues. CDR3 sequence reads: CATSGRRNEQFF. The CDR3 DNA sequence: TGTGCCACCAGTGGCCGTCGGAATGAGCAGTTCTTC.

This clonotype was observed many times. V is TRBV7-6 and J is TRBJ2-7; TRBD1 agrees at 10 bases. J was trimmed by 5 bases and V by 5 bases; bases with no gene match: 3. Germline V gene sequence: CDR1 SGHVS, CDR2 FNYEAQ. The CDR3 totals 13 residues. The DNA of the CDR3 is TGTGCCAGCAGCCCGGGACAGGGGAACGAGCAGTACTTC. Translating it yields CASSPGQGNEQYF.

This clonotype was found many times. The J gene is TRBJ2-5, the V gene TRBV28; D may be TRBD1 (5 bases). V shed 2 bases and J shed 8 bases, with 9 bases lying between them. Per the germline V gene, CDR1 is MDHEN and CDR2 is SYDVKM. This CDR3 region has 12 residues. The CDR3 spells CASSLRGSTQYF. The CDR3 coding sequence is TGTGCCAGCAGTTTAAGGGGCAGTACCCAGTACTTC.